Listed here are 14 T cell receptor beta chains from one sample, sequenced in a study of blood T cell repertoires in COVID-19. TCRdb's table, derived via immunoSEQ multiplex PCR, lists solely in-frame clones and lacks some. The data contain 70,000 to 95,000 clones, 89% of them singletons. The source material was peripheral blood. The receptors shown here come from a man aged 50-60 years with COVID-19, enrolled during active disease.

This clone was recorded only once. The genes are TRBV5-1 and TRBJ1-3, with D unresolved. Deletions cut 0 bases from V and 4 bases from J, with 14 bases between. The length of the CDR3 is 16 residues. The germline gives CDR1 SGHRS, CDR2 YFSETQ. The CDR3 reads CASSLDTPGSGNTIYF. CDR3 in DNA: TGCGCCAGCAGCTTGGACACCCCGGGATCCGGAAACACCATATATTTT.

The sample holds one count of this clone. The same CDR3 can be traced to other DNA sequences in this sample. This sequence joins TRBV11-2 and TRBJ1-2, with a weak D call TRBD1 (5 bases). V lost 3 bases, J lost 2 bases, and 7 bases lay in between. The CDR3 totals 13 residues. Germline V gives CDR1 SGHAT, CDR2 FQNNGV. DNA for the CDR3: TGTGCCAGCAGCTTCGGGGGGAACTATGGCTACACCTTC. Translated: CASSFGGNYGYTF.

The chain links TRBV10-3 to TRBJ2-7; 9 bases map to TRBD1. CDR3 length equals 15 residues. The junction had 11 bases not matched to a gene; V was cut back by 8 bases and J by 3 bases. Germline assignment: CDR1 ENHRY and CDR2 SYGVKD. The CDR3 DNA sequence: TGTGCCATCCTAAGCCCGACAGGGGGGATCTACGAGCAGTACTTC. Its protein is CAILSPTGGIYEQYF.

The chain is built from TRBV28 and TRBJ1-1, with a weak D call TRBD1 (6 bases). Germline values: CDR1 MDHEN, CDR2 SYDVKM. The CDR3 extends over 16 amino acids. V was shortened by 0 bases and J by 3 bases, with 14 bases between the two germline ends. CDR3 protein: CASSLWQGMGDTEAFF. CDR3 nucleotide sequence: TGTGCCAGCAGTTTATGGCAGGGGATGGGGGACACTGAAGCTTTCTTT.

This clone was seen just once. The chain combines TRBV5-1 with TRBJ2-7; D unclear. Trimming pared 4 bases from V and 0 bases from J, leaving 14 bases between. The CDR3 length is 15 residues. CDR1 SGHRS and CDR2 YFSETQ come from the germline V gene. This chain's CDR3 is CASSTSGVLSYEQYF. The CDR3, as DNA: TGCGCCAGCAGCACCTCGGGTGTCCTCTCCTACGAGCAGTACTTC.

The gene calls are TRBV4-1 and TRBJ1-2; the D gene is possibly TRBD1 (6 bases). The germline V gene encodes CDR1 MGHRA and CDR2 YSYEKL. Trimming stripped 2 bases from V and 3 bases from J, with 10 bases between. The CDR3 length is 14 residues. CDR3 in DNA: TGCGCCAGCAGCCAACAGGGGCAGGACTATGGCTACACCTTC. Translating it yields CASSQQGQDYGYTF.

Here the CDR3 reads CASSRTGGAVTEAFF. CDR3 bases: TGTGCCAGCAGTAGAACAGGGGGCGCGGTCACTGAAGCTTTCTTT. The V gene is TRBV2, the J gene TRBJ1-1; 9 nucleotides match TRBD1. V lost 5 bases to trimming and J lost 4 bases; unmatched junction nucleotides: 8. CDR3 size: 15 residues. CDR1 is SNHLY and CDR2 is FYNNEI in the germline V gene.

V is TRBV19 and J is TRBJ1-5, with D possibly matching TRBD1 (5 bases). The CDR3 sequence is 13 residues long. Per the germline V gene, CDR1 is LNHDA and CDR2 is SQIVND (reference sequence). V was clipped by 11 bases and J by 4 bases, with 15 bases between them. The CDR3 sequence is CASNWEGNQPQHF. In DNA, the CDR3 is TGTGCCTCGAATTGGGAGGGGAATCAGCCCCAGCATTTT.

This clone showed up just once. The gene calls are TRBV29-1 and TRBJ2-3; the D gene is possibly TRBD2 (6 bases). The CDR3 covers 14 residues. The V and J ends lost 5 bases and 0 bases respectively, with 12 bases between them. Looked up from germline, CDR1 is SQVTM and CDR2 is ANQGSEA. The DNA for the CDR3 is TGCAGCGTTCGGGACTTCTCTAGCACAGATACGCAGTATTTT. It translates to CSVRDFSSTDTQYF.

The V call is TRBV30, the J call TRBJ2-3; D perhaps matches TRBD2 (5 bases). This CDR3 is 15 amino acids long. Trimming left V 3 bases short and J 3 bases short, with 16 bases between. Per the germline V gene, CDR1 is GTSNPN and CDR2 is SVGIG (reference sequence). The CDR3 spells CAWSRTSLQTDTQYF. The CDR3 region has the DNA TGTGCCTGGAGCCGGACTTCCCTTCAGACAGATACGCAGTATTTT.

This CDR3 is CASSLVHGVTDTQYF. The CDR3 DNA follows: TGTGCCAGCAGCTTAGTCCACGGAGTCACAGATACGCAGTATTTT. The gene calls are TRBV7-2 and TRBJ2-3; D unclear. CDR3 length: 15 amino acids. Trimming left V 1 base short and J 2 bases short, with 10 bases between. The V gene's germline CDR1 is SGHTA and CDR2 FQGNSA.

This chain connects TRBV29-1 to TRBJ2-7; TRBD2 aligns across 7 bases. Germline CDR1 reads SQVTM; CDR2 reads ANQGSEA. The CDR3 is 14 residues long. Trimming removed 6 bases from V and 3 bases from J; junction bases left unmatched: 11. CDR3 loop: CSVPPKPGGYEQYF. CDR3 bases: TGCAGCGTCCCCCCAAAACCGGGGGGCTACGAGCAGTACTTC.

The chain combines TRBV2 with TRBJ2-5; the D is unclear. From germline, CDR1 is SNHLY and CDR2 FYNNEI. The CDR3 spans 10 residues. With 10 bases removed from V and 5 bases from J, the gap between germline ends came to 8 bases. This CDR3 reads CATGRETQYF. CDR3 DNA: TGTGCCACCGGCAGGGAGACCCAGTACTTC.

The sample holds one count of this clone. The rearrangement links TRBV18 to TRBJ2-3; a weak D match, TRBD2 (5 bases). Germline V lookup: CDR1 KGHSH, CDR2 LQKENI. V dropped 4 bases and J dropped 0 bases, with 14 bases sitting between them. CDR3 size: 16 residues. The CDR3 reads CASSLSTGSSTDTQYF. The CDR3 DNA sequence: TGTGCCAGCTCACTCTCCACGGGGTCTAGCACAGATACGCAGTATTTT.